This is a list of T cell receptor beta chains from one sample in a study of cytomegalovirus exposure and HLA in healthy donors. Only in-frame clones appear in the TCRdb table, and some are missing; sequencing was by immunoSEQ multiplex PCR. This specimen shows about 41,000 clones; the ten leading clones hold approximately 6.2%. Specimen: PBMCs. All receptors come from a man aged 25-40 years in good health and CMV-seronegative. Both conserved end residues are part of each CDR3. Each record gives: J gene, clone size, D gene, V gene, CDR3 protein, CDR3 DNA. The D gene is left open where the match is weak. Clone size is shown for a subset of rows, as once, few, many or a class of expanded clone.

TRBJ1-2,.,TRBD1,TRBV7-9,CASTTGAAGGYTF,TGTGCCAGTACAACAGGGGCCGCCGGCGGCTACACCTTC
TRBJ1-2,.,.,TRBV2,CASTPRDQGYTF,TGTGCCAGCACCCCCAGGGATCAAGGCTACACCTTC
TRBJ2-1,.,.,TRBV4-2,CASSQDGGKPYNEQFF,TGTGCCAGCAGCCAAGACGGCGGGAAACCCTACAATGAGCAGTTCTTC
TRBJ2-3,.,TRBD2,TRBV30,CAWGLAGGHTDTQYF,TGTGCCTGGGGACTAGCGGGAGGTCATACAGATACGCAGTATTTT
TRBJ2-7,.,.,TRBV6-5,CASGGRELFHEQYF,TGTGCCAGCGGGGGGCGGGAGTTGTTCCACGAGCAGTACTTC
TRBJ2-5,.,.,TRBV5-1,CASSTTGGGLSETQYF,TGCGCCAGCAGCACTACAGGGGGGGGTTTGTCGGAGACCCAGTACTTC
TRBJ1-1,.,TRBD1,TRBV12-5,CASGSRGSTEAFF,TGTGCTAGTGGTTCCAGGGGGAGCACTGAAGCTTTCTTT
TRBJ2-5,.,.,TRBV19,CASTSQGSQETQYF,TGTGCCAGTACCTCACAGGGATCACAGGAGACCCAGTACTTC
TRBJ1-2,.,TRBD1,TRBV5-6,CASSSHRGGYTF,TGTGCCAGCAGCTCTCACAGGGGCGGCTACACCTTC
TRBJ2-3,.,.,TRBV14,CASSQPNSPHTQYF,TGTGCCAGCAGCCAACCAAACTCTCCTCATACGCAGTATTTT
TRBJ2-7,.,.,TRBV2,CASSGSGVREQYF,TGTGCCAGCAGTGGGTCAGGGGTACGCGAGCAGTACTTC
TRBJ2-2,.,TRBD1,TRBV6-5,CASSPSTGVTGELFF,TGTGCCAGCAGCCCTTCGACAGGGGTCACCGGGGAGCTGTTTTTT
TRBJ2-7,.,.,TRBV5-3,CARSFFFKASPVYEQYF,TGTGCCAGAAGCTTCTTTTTCAAGGCTAGTCCAGTCTACGAGCAGTACTTC
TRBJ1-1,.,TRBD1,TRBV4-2,CASSRRVQAQGGTEAFF,TGTGCCAGCAGCCGAAGGGTTCAGGCACAGGGGGGCACTGAAGCTTTCTTT
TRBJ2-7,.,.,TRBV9,CASSVVPGSYEQYF,TGTGCCAGCAGCGTAGTTCCGGGTTCCTACGAGCAGTACTTC
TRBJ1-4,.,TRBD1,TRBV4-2,CASSQRPGGNEKLFF,TGTGCCAGCAGCCAACGTCCAGGGGGCAATGAAAAACTGTTTTTT
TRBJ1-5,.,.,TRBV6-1,CASSGTQGDNQPQHF,TGTGCCAGCAGTGGAACACAGGGAGACAATCAGCCCCAGCATTTT
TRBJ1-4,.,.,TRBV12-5,CASGFAGLNEKLFF,TGTGCTAGTGGTTTCGCAGGATTAAATGAAAAACTGTTTTTT
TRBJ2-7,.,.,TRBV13,CASSPPDSAYEQYF,TGTGCCAGCAGCCCGCCGGACTCTGCCTACGAGCAGTACTTC
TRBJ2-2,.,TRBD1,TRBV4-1,CASRGQGANTGELFF,TGCGCCAGCAGGGGACAGGGGGCGAACACCGGGGAGCTGTTTTTT
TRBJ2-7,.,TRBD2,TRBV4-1,CASSLWTSGSSYEQYF,TGCGCCAGCAGCCTCTGGACTAGCGGGAGCAGCTACGAGCAGTACTTC
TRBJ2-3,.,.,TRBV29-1,CSVGQVTDTQYF,TGCAGCGTTGGCCAGGTTACAGATACGCAGTATTTT
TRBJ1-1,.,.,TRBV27,CASSSPNRQAKNNTEAFF,TGTGCCAGCAGTTCACCAAACAGACAGGCAAAGAACAACACTGAAGCTTTCTTT
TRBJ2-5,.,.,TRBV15,CATSRDLGQETQYF,TGTGCCACCAGCAGAGATCTAGGTCAAGAGACCCAGTACTTC
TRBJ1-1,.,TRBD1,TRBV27,CASSYRGRNTEAFF,TGTGCCAGCAGCTACAGGGGGCGGAACACTGAAGCTTTCTTT
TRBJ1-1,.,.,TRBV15,CATSSPQGNTEAFF,TGTGCCACCAGCAGCCCACAGGGGAACACTGAAGCTTTCTTT
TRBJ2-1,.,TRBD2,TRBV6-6,CASSRAGGEDNEQFF,TGTGCCAGCAGCCGAGCGGGAGGCGAAGACAATGAGCAGTTCTTC
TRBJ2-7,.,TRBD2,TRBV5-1,CASSFGSLASSYEQYF,TGCGCCAGCAGCTTTGGATCACTAGCGTCGTCCTACGAGCAGTACTTC
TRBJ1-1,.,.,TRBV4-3,CASSQGRGTEAFF,TGCGCCAGCAGCCAAGGGAGGGGAACTGAAGCTTTCTTT
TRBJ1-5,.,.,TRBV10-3,CAISDRDSNQPQHF,TGTGCCATCAGTGACAGGGATAGCAATCAGCCCCAGCATTTT
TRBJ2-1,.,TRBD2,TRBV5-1,CASSQRLAGVNEQFF,TGCGCCAGCAGCCAGAGACTAGCGGGAGTAAATGAGCAGTTCTTC
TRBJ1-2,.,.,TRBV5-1,CASSLTREGSYGYTF,TGCGCCAGCAGCTTGACCAGGGAGGGGAGCTATGGCTACACCTTC
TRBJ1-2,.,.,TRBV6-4,CASSANSQGWGYTF,TGTGCCAGCAGTGCCAACTCCCAGGGCTGGGGCTACACCTTC
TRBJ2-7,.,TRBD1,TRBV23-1,CASSQLTGGRYEQYF,TGCGCCAGCAGTCAATTGACAGGGGGCAGGTACGAGCAGTACTTC
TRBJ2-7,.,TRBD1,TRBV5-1,CASSSDRDQYF,TGCGCCAGCAGCTCAGACAGGGATCAGTACTTC
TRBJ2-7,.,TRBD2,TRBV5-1,CASSLAASGARSYEQYF,TGCGCCAGCAGCTTGGCGGCTAGCGGGGCCCGCTCCTACGAGCAGTACTTC
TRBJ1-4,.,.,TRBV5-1,CASSLSGKGAEKLFF,TGCGCCAGCAGCTTATCGGGAAAGGGAGCCGAAAAACTGTTTTTT
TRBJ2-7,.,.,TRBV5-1,CASSLGAGSSYEQYF,TGCGCCAGCAGCTTGGGTGCGGGGAGCTCCTACGAGCAGTACTTC
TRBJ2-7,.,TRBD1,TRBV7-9,CASSPRRGQGLCEQYF,TGTGCCAGCAGCCCTCGGAGGGGACAGGGTCTGTGCGAGCAGTACTTC
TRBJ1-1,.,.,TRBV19,CASSMVATEAFF,TGTGCCAGTAGTATGGTAGCCACTGAAGCTTTCTTT
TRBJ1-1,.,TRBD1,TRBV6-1,CASRPGQGKAFF,TGTGCCAGCAGACCGGGACAGGGGAAAGCTTTCTTT
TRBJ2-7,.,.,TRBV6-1,CASSDQGRYEQYF,TGTGCCAGCAGTGACCAGGGGCGCTACGAGCAGTACTTC
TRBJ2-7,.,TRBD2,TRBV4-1,CASSQGSGMSSYEQYF,TGCGCCAGCAGCCAGGGTAGCGGGATGAGCTCCTACGAGCAGTACTTC
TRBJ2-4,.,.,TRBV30,CAWSPKEGKVKNIQYF,TGTGCCTGGAGTCCGAAGGAGGGAAAGGTGAAAAACATTCAGTACTTC
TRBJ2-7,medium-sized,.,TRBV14,CASSPEGALGRTGQYF,TGTGCCAGCAGCCCGGAGGGAGCCCTGGGTCGTACGGGGCAGTACTTC
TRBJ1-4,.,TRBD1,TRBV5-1,CASRYTGTGGEKLFF,TGCGCCAGCAGATATACCGGGACAGGCGGTGAAAAACTGTTTTTT
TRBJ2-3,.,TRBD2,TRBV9,CASSVGVSGGGLHTQYF,TGTGCCAGCAGCGTAGGGGTTTCGGGGGGGGGCCTCCATACGCAGTATTTT